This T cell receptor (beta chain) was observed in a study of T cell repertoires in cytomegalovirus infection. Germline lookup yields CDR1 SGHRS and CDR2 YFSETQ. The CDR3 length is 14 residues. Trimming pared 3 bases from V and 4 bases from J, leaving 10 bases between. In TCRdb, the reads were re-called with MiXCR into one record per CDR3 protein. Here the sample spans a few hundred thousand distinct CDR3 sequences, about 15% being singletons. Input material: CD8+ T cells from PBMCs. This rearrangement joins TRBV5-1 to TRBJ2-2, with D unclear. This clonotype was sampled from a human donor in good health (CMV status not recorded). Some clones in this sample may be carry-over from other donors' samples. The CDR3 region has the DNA TGCGCCAGCAGCTGGGGAAGAGGCACCGGGGAGCTGTTTTTT. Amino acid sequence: CASSWGRGTGELFF.